This T cell receptor (beta chain) was documented in a study of blood T cell repertoires in COVID-19. Study as a whole: Acute and convalescent COVID-19 specimens originated in the United States, Italy and Spain.

On this clone: One end of the junction does not line up with germline, which may come from a read error.

Here immunoSEQ multiplex PCR was the method, and the copy in TCRdb shows in-frame clones only, minus some. This repertoire shows more than 65,000 clones, roughly 84% found once; its top ten account for approximately 10%. Looked up from germline, CDR1 is LGHDT and CDR2 is YNNKEL (reference sequence). The length of the CDR3 is 13 residues. This TCR derives from a human donor in a cohort sampled during active COVID-19. The rearrangement uses TRBV3-1 (or the pseudogene TRBV3-2) and TRBJ2-2; D uncertain. The sequencing input was peripheral blood. In DNA form, the CDR3 reads TGTGCCAGCACCCAATATATCACCGGGGAGCTGTTTTTT. It specifies CASTQYITGELFF.